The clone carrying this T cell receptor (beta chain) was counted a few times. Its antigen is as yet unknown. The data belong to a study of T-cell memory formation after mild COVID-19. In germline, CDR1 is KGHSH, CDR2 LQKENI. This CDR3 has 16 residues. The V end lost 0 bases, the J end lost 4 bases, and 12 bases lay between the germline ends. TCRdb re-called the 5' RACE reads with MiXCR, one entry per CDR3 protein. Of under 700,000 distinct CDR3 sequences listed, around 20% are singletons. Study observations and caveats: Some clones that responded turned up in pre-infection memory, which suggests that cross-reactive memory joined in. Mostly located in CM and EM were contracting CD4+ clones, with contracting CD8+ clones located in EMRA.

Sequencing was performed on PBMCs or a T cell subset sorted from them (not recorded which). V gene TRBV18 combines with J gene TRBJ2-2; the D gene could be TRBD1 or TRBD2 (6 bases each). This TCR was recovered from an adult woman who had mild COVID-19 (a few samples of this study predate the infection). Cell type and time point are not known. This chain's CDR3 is CASSPPPGAPTGELFF. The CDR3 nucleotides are TGTGCCAGCTCACCACCTCCGGGGGCGCCCACCGGGGAGCTGTTTTTT.